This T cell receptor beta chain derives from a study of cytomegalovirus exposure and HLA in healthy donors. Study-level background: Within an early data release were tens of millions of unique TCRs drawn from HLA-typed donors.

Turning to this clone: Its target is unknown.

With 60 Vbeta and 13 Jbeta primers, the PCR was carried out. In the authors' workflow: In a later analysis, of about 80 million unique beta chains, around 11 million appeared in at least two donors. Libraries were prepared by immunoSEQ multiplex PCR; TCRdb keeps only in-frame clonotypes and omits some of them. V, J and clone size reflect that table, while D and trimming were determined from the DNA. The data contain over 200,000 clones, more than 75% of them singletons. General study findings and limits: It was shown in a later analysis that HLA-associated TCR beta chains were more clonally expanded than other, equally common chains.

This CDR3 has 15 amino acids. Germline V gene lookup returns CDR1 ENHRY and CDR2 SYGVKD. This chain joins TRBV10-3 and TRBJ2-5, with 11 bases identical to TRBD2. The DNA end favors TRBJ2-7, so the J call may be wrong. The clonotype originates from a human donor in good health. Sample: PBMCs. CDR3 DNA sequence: TGTGCCATCAGTGACACTAGCGGGAGTAACGACGAGCAGTACTTC. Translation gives CAISDTSGSNDEQYF.